This T cell receptor (beta chain) was retrieved from a study of cytomegalovirus exposure and HLA in healthy donors. The study, taken as a whole, reports: Cytomegalovirus status, reportedly, was diagnosed with high specificity and sensitivity by the classifier. The productive fraction for most TCR beta V segments was about 87% or about 30% in an earlier analysis. There were 164 TCR beta chains listed as cytomegalovirus-associated.

This clone was detected a few times. Its target is unknown. A multiplex PCR was run with 60 Vbeta primers and 13 Jbeta primers. The table came from immunoSEQ multiplex PCR; TCRdb's copy has only in-frame clones and leaves some out. The sample has roughly 120,000 clones, approximately 69% seen once. Donors sampled were nominally healthy, though unrecorded immune exposures were likely. In germline, CDR1 is SGHDT, CDR2 YYEEEE. V lost 0 bases to trimming and J lost 3 bases; unmatched junction nucleotides: 4. This CDR3 contains 16 residues. This clonotype was sampled from a woman between 50 and 59 years old in good health and CMV-seropositive. The chain uses TRBV5-6 and TRBJ2-1; 9 bases agree with TRBD1. Sequencing was done on a sample of PBMCs. CDR3 DNA sequence: TGTGCCAGCAGCTTGGGAGGGACAGGGTACTACAATGAGCAGTTCTTC. It yields the protein CASSLGGTGYYNEQFF.